Listed here are 12 T cell receptor beta chains from one sample, sequenced in a study of cytomegalovirus exposure and HLA in healthy donors. The PCR employed 60 Vbeta primers together with 13 Jbeta primers. Assay used: immunoSEQ multiplex PCR; TCRdb lists only in-frame clones, some missing. This table holds 250,000 to 350,000 clones, approximately 90% found once. Sequencing was carried out using PBMCs. All receptors come from a man aged 35 to 55 in good health and CMV-seropositive.

The chain employs TRBV18 and TRBJ2-7, with D perhaps TRBD2 (6 bases). The V and J ends lost 3 bases and 7 bases respectively, with 16 bases between them. Germline CDR1 KGHSH, CDR2 LQKENI. The CDR3 is 14 residues long. The CDR3 here is CASSPSAGRGEQYF. The CDR3 DNA sequence: TGTGCCAGCTCACCTTCGGCAGGGCGGGGTGAGCAGTACTTC. The variable domain in full, completed from reference TRBV18 and TRBJ2-7, reads NAGVMQNPRHLVRRRGQEARLRCSPMKGHSHVYWYRQLPEEGLKFMVYLQKENIIDESGMPKERFSAEFPKEGPSILRIQQVVRGDSAAYFCASSPSAGRGEQYFGPGTRLTVT.

This clone occurred once. The rearrangement joins TRBV19 to TRBJ1-1, with a possible D match to TRBD1 (5 bases). Germline V lookup: CDR1 LNHDA, CDR2 SQIVND (reference sequence). CDR3 length: 13 residues. V dropped 5 bases and J dropped 1 base, with 8 bases sitting between them. Written as DNA, the CDR3 is TGTGCCAGTAGTCCCGGACAGAACACTGAAGCTTTCTTT. Protein sequence: CASSPGQNTEAFF.

The rearrangement links TRBV19 to TRBJ2-1, with 9 nucleotides matching TRBD1. Germline lookup yields CDR1 LNHDA and CDR2 SQIVND (reference sequence). CDR3 size: 19 residues. V lost 0 bases to trimming and J lost 5 bases; unmatched junction nucleotides: 14. CDR3 protein: CASSIDVLLGTGLDNEQFF. Here the CDR3 DNA reads TGTGCCAGTAGTATAGATGTTTTATTGGGGACAGGGCTCGACAATGAGCAGTTCTTC.

The rearrangement links TRBV19 to TRBJ2-5, with D tentatively TRBD1 (6 bases). The CDR3 runs 14 residues. Deletions cut 2 bases from V and 3 bases from J, with 10 bases between. Germline V gene data show CDR1 as LNHDA and CDR2 as SQIVND (reference sequence). The CDR3 DNA reads TGTGCCAGTAGTATACAGGGGATCGAAGAGACCCAGTACTTC. Translation: CASSIQGIEETQYF.

The chain links TRBV7-8 to TRBJ2-5; D may be TRBD1 (6 bases). The CDR3 loop spans 14 amino acids. V lost 5 bases, J lost 3 bases, and 13 bases lay in between. CDR1 SGHVS and CDR2 FQNEAQ come from the germline V gene. The CDR3 is CASSATGFKETQYF. Here the CDR3 DNA reads TGTGCCAGCAGCGCGACAGGTTTCAAAGAGACCCAGTACTTC.

The chain joins TRBV28 to TRBJ2-1; 15 nucleotides align to TRBD2. V dropped 7 bases and J dropped 3; count of bases not matched to a gene: 7. Germline loops: CDR1 MDHEN, CDR2 SYDVKM. CDR3 length equals 17 residues. Written as DNA, the CDR3 is TGTGCCAGCATCACTGGGACTAGCGGGAGGTTCTACAATGAGCAGTTCTTC. It specifies CASITGTSGRFYNEQFF.

The chain combines TRBV27 with TRBJ2-1, with TRBD2 matching 9 bases. V lost 5 bases, J lost 0 bases, and 5 bases stayed unmatched. The CDR3 has 16 residues. Germline CDR1 MNHEY, CDR2 SMNVEV (reference sequence). As DNA, the CDR3 is TGTGCCAGCAGTCTTCTTAGCGGGAGCTCCTACAATGAGCAGTTCTTC. The encoded protein is CASSLLSGSSYNEQFF.

This rearrangement joins TRBV7-9 to TRBJ2-4; TRBD1 agrees at 10 bases. The CDR3 sequence is 14 residues long. The germline V gene encodes CDR1 SEHNR and CDR2 FQNEAQ (reference sequence). The V gene end was trimmed by 5 bases and the J gene end by 7 bases; junction bases not matched to a gene: 5. CDR3 nucleotide sequence: TGTGCCAGCAGCGCGACAGGGGGCGGGAACATTCAGTACTTC. Protein: CASSATGGGNIQYF.

V and J are TRBV27 and TRBJ2-7; 7 positions match TRBD1. The germline V gene has CDR1 MNHEY and CDR2 SMNVEV (reference sequence). Trimming cost V 4 bases and J 4 bases; bases outside gene matches: 13. CDR3 length: 16 residues. The CDR3 protein is CASSSLPGQSLYEQYF. DNA for the CDR3: TGTGCCAGCAGTTCCCTCCCGGGACAGAGCCTATACGAGCAGTACTTC.

This chain links TRBV7-9 with TRBJ1-2; D unresolved. There are 9 residues in the CDR3. CDR1 SEHNR and CDR2 FQNEAQ come from the germline V gene (reference sequence). The CDR3 nucleotides read TGTGGGGAGGGCAATGGCTACACCTTC. This gives the protein CGEGNGYTF.

The rearrangement uses TRBV6-1 and TRBJ2-7, with D hard to call. CDR1 is MNHNS and CDR2 is SASEGT in the germline V gene. The germline V and J ends were trimmed by 4 bases and 5 bases, with 9 bases remaining between them. The CDR3 length is 12 residues. This chain's CDR3 is CASSGGGDEQYF. The CDR3 DNA follows: TGTGCCAGCAGTGGTGGTGGAGACGAGCAGTACTTC.

The J gene is TRBJ2-3, the V gene TRBV5-6, with 14 bases identical to TRBD2. CDR1 is SGHDT, CDR2 YYEEEE, per germline. The V gene end was trimmed by 0 bases and the J gene end by 4 bases; junction bases not matched to a gene: 7. The CDR3 is 18 residues long. The CDR3 is CASSLGPGLAGVADTQYF. The CDR3, as DNA: TGTGCCAGCAGCTTGGGGCCGGGACTAGCGGGAGTAGCAGATACGCAGTATTTT.